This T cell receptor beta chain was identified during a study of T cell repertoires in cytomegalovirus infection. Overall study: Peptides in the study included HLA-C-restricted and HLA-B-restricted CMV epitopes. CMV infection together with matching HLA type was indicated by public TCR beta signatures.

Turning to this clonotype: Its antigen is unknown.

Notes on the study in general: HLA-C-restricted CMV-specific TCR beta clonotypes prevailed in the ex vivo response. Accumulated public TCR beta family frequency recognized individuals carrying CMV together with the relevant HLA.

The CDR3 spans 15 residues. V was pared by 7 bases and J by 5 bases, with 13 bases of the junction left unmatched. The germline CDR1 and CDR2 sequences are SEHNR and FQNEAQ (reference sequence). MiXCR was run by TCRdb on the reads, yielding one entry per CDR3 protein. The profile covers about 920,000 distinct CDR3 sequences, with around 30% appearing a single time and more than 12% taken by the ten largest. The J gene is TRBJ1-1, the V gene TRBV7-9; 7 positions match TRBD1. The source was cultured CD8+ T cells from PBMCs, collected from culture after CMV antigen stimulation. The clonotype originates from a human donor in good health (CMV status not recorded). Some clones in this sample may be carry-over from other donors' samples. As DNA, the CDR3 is TGTGCCAGCACAGGGACAGTGGGGTTCTTGACTGAAGCTTTCTTT. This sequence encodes CASTGTVGFLTEAFF.